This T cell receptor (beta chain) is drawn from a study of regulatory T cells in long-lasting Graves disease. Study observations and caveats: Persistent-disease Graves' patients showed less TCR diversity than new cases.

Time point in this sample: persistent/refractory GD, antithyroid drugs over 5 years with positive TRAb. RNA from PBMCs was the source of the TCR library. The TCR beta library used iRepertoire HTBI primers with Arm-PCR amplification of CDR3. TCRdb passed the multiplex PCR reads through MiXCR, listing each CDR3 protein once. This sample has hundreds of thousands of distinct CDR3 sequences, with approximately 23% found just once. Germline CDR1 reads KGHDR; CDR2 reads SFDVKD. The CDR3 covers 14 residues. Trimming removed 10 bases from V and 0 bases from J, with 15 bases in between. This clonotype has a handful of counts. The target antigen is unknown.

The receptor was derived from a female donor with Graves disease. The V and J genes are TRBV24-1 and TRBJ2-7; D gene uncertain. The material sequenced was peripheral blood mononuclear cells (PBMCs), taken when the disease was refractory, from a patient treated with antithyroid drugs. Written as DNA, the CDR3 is TGTGCCACTCCACACCGGAACTACTCCTACGAGCAGTACTTC. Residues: CATPHRNYSYEQYF.